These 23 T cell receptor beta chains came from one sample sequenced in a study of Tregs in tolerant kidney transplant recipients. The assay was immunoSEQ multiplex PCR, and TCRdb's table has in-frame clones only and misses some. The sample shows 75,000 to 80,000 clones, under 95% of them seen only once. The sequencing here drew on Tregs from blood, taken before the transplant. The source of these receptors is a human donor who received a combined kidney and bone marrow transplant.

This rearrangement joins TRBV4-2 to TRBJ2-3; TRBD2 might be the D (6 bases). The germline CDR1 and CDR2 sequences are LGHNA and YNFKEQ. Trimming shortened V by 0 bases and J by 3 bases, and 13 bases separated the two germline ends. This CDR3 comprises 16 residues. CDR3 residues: CASSQELARGTDTQYF. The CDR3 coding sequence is TGTGCCAGCAGCCAAGAGTTAGCCCGGGGGACAGATACGCAGTATTTT.

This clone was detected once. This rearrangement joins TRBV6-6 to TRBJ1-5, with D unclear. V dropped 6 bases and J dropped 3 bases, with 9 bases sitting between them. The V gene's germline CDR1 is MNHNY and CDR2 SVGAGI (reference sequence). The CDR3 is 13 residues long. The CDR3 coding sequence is TGTGCCAGCAGCCCGGTACTCAATCAGCCCCAGCATTTT. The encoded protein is CASSPVLNQPQHF.

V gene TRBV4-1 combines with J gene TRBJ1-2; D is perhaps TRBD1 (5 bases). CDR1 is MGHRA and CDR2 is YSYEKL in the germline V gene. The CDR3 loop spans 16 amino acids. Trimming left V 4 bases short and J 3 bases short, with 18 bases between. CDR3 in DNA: TGCGCCAGCAGCCCTAGCCCCGGGACGGACTACTATGGCTACACCTTC. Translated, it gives CASSPSPGTDYYGYTF.

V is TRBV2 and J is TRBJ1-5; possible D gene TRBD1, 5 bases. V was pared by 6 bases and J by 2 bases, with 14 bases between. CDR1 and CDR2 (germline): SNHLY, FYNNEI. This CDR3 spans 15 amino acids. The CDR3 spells CASSSDSRGNQPQHF. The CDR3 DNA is TGTGCCAGCAGCAGCGACAGTCGGGGCAATCAGCCCCAGCATTTT.

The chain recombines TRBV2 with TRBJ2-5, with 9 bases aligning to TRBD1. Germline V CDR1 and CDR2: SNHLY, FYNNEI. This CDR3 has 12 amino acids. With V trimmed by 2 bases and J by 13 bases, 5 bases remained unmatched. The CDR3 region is CASSETQGAGYF. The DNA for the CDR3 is TGTGCCAGCAGTGAAACACAGGGGGCTGGGTACTTC.

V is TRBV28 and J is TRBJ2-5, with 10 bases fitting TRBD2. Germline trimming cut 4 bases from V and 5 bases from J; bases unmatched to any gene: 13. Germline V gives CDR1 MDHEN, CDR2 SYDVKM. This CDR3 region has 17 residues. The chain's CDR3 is CASSSPLSGRERETQYF. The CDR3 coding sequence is TGTGCCAGCAGTTCCCCCCTGAGCGGGAGGGAGCGGGAGACCCAGTACTTC.

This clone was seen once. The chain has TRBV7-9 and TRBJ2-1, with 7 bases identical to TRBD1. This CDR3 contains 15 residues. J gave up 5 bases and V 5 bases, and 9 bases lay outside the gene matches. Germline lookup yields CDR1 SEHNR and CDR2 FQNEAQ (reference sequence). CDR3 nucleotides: TGTGCCAGCAGCCCCCGAGGGACAGCGAACAATGAGCAGTTCTTC. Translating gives CASSPRGTANNEQFF.

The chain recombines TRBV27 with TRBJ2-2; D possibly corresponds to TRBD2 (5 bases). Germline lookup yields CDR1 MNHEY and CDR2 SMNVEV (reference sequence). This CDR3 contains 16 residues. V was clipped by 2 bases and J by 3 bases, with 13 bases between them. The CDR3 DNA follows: TGTGCCAGCAGTTTACTGGGGAGCTGGGACACCGGGGAGCTGTTTTTT. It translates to CASSLLGSWDTGELFF.

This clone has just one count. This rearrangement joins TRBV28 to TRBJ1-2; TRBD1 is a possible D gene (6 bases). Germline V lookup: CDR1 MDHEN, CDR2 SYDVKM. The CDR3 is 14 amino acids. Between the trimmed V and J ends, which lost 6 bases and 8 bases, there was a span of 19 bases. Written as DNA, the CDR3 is TGTGCCAGCAGGGCCTGGGAGGGGGGTAGAGGCTACACCTTC. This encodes CASRAWEGGRGYTF.

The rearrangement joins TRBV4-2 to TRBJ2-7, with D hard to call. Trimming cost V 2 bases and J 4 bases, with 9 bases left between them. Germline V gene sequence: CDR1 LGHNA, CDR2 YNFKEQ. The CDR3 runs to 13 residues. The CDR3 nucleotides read TGTGCCAGCAGCCAACAATACAATTACGAGCAGTACTTC. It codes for CASSQQYNYEQYF.

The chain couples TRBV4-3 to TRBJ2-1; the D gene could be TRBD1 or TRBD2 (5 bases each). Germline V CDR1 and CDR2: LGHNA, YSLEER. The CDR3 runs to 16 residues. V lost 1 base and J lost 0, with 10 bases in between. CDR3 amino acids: CASSQGVRGSYNEQFF. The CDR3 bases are TGCGCCAGCAGCCAAGGAGTGAGGGGCTCCTACAATGAGCAGTTCTTC.

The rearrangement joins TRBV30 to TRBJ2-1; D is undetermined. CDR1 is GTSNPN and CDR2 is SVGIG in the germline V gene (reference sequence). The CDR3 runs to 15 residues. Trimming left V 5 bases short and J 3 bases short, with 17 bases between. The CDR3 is CAWGDSGDNYNEQFF. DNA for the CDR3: TGTGCCTGGGGCGACTCGGGCGATAACTACAATGAGCAGTTCTTC.

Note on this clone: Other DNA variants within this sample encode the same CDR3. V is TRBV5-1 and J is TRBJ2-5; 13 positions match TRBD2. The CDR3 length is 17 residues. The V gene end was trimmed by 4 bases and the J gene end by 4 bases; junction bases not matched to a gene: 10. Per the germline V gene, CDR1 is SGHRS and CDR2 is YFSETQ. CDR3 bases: TGCGCCAGCAGCGGTGGATTACTAGCGGGAGGGCGAGAGACCCAGTACTTC. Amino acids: CASSGGLLAGGRETQYF.

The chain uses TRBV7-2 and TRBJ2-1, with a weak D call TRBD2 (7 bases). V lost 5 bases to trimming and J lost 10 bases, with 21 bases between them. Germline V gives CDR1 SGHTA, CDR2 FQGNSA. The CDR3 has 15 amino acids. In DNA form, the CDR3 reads TGTGCCAGCAGCACGGGGGCTAGCGGTGCGGGCGAGCAGTTCTTC. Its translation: CASSTGASGAGEQFF.

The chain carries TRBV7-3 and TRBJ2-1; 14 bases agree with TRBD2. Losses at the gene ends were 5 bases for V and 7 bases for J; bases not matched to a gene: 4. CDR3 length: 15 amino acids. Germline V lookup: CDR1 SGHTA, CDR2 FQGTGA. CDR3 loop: CASSPGTSGSNEQFF. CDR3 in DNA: TGTGCCAGCAGCCCTGGGACTAGCGGGAGTAATGAGCAGTTCTTC.

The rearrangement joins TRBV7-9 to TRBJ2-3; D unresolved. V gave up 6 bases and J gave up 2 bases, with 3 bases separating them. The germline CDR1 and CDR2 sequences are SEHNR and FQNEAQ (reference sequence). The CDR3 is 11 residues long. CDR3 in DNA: TGTGCCAGCAGTCACACAGATACGCAGTATTTT. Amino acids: CASSHTDTQYF.

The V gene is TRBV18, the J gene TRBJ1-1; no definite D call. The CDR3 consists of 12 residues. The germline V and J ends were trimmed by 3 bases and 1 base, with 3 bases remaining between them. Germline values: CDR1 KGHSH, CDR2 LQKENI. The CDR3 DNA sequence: TGTGCCAGCTCACCGCGGAACACTGAAGCTTTCTTT. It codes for CASSPRNTEAFF.

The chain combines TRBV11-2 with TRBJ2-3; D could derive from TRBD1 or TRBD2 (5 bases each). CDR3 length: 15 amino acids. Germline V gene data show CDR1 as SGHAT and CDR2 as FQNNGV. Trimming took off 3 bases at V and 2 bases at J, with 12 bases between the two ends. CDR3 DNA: TGTGCCAGCAGCTTCCGTGGGGGTTCCACAGATACGCAGTATTTT. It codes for CASSFRGGSTDTQYF. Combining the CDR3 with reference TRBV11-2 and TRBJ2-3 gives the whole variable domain EAGVAQSPRYKIIEKRQSVAFWCNPISGHATLYWYQQILGQGPKLLIQFQNNGVVDDSQLPKDRFSAERLKGVDSTLKIQPAKLEDSAVYLCASSFRGGSTDTQYFGPGTRLTVL.

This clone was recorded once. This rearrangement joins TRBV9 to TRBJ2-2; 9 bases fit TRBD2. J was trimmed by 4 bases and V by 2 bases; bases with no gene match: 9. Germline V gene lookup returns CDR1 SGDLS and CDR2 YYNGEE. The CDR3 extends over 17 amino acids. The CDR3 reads CASSVVAGEVGTGELFF. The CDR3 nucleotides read TGTGCCAGCAGCGTGGTAGCGGGAGAGGTGGGCACCGGGGAGCTGTTTTTT.

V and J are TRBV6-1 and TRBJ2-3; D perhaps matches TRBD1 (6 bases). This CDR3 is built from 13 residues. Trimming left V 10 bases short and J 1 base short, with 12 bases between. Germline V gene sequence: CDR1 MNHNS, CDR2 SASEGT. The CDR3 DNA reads TGTGCCACCGTGGGACAACGCACAGATACGCAGTATTTT. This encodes CATVGQRTDTQYF.

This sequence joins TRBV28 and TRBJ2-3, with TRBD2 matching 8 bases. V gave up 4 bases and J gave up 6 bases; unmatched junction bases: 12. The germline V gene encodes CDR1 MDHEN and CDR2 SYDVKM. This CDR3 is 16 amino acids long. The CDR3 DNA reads TGTGCCAGCAGTTCTCCCCCCGGGAGGGCCCTGGATACGCAGTATTTT. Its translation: CASSSPPGRALDTQYF.

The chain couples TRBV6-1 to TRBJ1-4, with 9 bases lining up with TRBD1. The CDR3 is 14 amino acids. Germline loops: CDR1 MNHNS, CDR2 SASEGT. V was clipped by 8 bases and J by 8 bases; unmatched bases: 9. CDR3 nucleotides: TGTGCCAGCGGTCACAGGGGGCTGGGCGAAAAACTGTTTTTT. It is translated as CASGHRGLGEKLFF.

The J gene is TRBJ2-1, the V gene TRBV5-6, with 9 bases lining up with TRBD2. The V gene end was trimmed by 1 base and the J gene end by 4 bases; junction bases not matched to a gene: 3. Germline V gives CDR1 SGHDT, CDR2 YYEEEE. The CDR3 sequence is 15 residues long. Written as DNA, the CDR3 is TGTGCCAGCAGCTTGTCTAGCGGGAAATACAATGAGCAGTTCTTC. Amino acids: CASSLSSGKYNEQFF.